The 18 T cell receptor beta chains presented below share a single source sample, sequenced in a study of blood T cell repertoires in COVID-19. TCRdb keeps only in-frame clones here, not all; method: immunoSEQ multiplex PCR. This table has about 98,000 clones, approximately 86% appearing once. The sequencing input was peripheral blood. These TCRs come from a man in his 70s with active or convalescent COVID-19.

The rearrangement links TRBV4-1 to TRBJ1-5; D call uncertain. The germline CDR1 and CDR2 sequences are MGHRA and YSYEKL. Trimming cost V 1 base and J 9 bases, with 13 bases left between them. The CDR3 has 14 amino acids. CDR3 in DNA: TGCGCCAGCAGCCAAGGGTCAGGCTATCGGCCCCAGCATTTT. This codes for CASSQGSGYRPQHF.

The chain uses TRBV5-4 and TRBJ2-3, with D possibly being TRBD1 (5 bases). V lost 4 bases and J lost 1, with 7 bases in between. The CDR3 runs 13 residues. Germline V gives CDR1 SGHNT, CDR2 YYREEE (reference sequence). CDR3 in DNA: TGTGCCAGCAGCCGGACACGCACAGATACGCAGTATTTT. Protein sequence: CASSRTRTDTQYF.

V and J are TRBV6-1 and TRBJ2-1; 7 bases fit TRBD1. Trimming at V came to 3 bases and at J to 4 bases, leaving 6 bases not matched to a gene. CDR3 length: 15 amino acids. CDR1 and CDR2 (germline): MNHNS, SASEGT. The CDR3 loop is CASSERQGPYNEQFF. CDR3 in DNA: TGTGCCAGCAGTGAGAGACAGGGACCTTACAATGAGCAGTTCTTC.

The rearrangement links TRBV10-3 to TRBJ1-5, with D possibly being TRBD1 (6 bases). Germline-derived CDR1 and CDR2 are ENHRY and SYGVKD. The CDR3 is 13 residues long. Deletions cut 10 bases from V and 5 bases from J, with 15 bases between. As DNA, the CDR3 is TGTGCCACCGCCGGACAGAACTATCAGCCCCAGCATTTT. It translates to CATAGQNYQPQHF.

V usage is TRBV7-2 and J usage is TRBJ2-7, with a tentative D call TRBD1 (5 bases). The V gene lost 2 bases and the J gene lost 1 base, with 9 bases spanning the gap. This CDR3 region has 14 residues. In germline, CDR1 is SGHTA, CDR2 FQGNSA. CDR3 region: CASSLKTGSYEQYF. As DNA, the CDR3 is TGTGCCAGCAGCTTAAAAACAGGTTCCTACGAGCAGTACTTC.

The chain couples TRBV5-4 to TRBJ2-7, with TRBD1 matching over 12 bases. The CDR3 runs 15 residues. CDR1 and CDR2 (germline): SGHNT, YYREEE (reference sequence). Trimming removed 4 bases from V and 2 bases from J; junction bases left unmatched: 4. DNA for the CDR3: TGTGCCAGCAGCGGGGGACAGGGGGCGACCTACGAGCAGTACTTC. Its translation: CASSGGQGATYEQYF. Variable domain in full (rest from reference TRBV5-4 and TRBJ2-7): ETGVTQSPTHLIKTRGQQVTLRCSSQSGHNTVSWYQQALGQGPQFIFQYYREEENGRGNFPPRFSGLQFPNYSSELNVNALELDDSALYLCASSGGQGATYEQYFGPGTRLTVT.

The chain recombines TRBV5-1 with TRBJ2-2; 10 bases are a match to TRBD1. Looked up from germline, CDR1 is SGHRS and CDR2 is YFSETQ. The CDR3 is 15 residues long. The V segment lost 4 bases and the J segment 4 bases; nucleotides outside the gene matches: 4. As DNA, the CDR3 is TGCGCCAGCAGCGCTCGGACAGGGGGCACCGGGGAGCTGTTTTTT. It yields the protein CASSARTGGTGELFF.

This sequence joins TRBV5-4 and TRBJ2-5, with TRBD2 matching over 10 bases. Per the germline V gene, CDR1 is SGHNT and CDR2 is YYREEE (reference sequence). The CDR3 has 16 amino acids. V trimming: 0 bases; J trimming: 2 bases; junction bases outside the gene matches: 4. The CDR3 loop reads CASSLDLAGAQETQYF. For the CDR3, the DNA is TGTGCCAGCAGCTTGGATCTAGCGGGGGCTCAAGAGACCCAGTACTTC. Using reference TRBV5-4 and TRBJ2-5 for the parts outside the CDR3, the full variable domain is ETGVTQSPTHLIKTRGQQVTLRCSSQSGHNTVSWYQQALGQGPQFIFQYYREEENGRGNFPPRFSGLQFPNYSSELNVNALELDDSALYLCASSLDLAGAQETQYFGPGTRLLVL.

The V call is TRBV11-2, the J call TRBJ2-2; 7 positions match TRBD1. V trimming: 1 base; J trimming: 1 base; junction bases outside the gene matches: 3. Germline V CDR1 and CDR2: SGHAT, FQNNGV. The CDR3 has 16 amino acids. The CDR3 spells CASSLGGQVNTGELFF. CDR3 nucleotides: TGTGCCAGCAGCTTAGGCGGACAGGTGAACACCGGGGAGCTGTTTTTT.

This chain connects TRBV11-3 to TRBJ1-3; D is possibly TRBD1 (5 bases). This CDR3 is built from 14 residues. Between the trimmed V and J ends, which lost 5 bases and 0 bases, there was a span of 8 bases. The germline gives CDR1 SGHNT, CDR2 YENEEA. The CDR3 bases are TGTGCCAGCAGCCCGGGGGGCTCTGGAAACACCATATATTTT. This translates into CASSPGGSGNTIYF.

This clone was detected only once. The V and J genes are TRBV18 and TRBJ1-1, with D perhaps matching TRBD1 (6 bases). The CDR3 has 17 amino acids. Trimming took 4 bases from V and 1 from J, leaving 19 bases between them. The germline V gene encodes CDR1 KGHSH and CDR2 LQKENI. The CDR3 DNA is TGTGCCAGCTCACTAAACAGGGTGGGGCTCGGGAACACTGAAGCTTTCTTT. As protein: CASSLNRVGLGNTEAFF. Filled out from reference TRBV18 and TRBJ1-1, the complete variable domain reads NAGVMQNPRHLVRRRGQEARLRCSPMKGHSHVYWYRQLPEEGLKFMVYLQKENIIDESGMPKERFSAEFPKEGPSILRIQQVVRGDSAAYFCASSLNRVGLGNTEAFFGQGTRLTVV.

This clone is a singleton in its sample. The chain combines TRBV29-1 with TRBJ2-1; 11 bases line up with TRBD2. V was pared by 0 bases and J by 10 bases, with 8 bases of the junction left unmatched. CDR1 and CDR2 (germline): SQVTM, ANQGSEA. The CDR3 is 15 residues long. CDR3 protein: CSVEDWASGGREQFF. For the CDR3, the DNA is TGCAGCGTTGAAGATTGGGCTAGCGGGGGGCGGGAGCAGTTCTTC.

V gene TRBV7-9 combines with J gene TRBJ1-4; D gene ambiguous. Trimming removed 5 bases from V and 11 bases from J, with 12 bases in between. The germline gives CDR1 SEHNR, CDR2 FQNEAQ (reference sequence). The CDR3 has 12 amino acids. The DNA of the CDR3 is TGTGCCAGCAGCCCCCCGACGGGGAAACTGTTTTTT. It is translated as CASSPPTGKLFF.

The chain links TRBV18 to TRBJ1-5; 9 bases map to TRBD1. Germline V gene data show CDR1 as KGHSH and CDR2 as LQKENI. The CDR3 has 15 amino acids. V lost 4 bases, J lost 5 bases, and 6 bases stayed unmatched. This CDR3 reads CASSLATGGDQPQHF. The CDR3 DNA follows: TGTGCCAGCTCACTCGCTACAGGGGGCGATCAGCCCCAGCATTTT.

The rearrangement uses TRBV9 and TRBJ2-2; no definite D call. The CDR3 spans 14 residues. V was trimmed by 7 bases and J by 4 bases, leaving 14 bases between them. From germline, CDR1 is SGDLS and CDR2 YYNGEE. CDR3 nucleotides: TGTGCCAGCGCGATCCTAGGTAGCACCGGGGAGCTGTTTTTT. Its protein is CASAILGSTGELFF.

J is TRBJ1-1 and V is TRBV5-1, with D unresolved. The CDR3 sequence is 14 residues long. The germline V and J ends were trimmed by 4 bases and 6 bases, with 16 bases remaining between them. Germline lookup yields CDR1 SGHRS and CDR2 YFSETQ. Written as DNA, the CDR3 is TGCGCCAGCAGCGTCGCCCGGGATATGCCTGAAGCTTTCTTT. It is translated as CASSVARDMPEAFF.

CDR3 protein: CASSYPARGPLHF. The CDR3 nucleotides are TGTGCCAGCAGTTACCCGGCACGGGGACCCCTCCACTTT. This sequence joins TRBV6-2 or TRBV6-3 and TRBJ1-6; no definite D call. V was shortened by 2 bases and J by 12 bases, with 11 bases between the two germline ends. CDR1 MNHEY and CDR2 SVGEGT come from the germline V gene. CDR3 size: 13 residues.

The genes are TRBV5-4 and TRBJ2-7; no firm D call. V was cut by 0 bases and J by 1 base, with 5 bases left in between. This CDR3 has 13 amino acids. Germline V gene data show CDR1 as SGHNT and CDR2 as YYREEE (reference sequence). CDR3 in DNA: TGTGCCAGCAGCTTGGGGCAGTCCTACGAGCAGTACTTC. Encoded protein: CASSLGQSYEQYF.